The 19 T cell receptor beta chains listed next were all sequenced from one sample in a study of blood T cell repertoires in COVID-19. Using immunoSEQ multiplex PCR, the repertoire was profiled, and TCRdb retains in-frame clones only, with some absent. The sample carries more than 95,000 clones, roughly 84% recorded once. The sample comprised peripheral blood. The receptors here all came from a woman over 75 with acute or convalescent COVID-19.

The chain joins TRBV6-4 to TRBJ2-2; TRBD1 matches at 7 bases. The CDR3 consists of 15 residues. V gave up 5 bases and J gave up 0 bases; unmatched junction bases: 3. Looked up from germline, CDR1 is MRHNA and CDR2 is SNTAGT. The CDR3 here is CASSWTGSNTGELFF. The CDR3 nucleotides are TGTGCCAGCAGTTGGACAGGATCGAACACCGGGGAGCTGTTTTTT.

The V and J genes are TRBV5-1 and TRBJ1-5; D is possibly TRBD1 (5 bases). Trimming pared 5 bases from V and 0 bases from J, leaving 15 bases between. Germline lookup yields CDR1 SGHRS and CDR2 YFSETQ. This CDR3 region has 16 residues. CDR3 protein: CASRPGELYSNQPQHF. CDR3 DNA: TGCGCCAGCAGGCCGGGGGAACTATATAGCAATCAGCCCCAGCATTTT. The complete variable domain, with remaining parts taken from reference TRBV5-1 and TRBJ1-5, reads KAGVTQTPRYLIKTRGQQVTLSCSPISGHRSVSWYQQTPGQGLQFLFEYFSETQRNKGNFPGRFSGRQFSNSRSEMNVSTLELGDSALYLCASRPGELYSNQPQHFGDGTRLSIL.

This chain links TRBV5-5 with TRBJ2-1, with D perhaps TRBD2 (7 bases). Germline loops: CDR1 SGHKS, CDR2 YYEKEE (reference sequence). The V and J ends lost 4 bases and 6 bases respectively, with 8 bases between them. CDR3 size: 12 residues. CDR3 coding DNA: TGTGCCAGCAGCCGGGGGGCCAATGAGCAGTTCTTC. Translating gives CASSRGANEQFF.

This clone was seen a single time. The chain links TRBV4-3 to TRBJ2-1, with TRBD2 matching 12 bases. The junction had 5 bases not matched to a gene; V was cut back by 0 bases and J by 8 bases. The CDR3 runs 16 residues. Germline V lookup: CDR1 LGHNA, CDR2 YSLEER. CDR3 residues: CASSQELAGGHHEQFF. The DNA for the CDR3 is TGCGCCAGCAGCCAAGAGCTAGCGGGGGGGCATCATGAGCAGTTCTTC.

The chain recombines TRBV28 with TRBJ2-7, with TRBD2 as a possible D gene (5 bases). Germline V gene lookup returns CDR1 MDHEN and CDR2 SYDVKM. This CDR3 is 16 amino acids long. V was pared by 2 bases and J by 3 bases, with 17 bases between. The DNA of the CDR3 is TGTGCCAGCAGTTTAATTAGGGCGCGGGTCCTCTACGAGCAGTACTTC. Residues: CASSLIRARVLYEQYF.

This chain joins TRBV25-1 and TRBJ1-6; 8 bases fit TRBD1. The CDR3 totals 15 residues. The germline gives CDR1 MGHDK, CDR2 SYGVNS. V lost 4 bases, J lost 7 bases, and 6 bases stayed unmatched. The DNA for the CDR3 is TGTGCCAGCAGTGCACAGGGGGGACAGAATTCACCCCTCCACTTT. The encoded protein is CASSAQGGQNSPLHF.

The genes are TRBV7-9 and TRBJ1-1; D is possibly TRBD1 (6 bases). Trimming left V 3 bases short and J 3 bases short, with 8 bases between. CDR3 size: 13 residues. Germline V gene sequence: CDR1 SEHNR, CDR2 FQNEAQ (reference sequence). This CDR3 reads CASSFSGDTEAFF. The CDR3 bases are TGTGCCAGCAGCTTTTCAGGGGACACTGAAGCTTTCTTT.

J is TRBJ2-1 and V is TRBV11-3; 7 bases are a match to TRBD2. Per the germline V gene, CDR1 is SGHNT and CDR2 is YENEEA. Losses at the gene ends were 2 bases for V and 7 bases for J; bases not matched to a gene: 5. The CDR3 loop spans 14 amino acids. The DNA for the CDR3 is TGTGCCAGCAGCTTAACGGGGGGTACGAATGAGCAGTTCTTC. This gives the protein CASSLTGGTNEQFF. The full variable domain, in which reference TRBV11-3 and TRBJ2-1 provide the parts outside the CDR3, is EAGVVQSPRYKIIEKKQPVAFWCNPISGHNTLYWYLQNLGQGPELLIRYENEEAVDDSQLPKDRFSAERLKGVDSTLKIQPAELGDSAVYLCASSLTGGTNEQFFGPGTRLTVL.

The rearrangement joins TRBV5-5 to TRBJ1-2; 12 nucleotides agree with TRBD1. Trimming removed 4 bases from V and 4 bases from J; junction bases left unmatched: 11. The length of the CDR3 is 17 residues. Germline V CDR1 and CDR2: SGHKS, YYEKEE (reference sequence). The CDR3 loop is CASSPGQGAVNGYGYTF. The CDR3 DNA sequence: TGTGCCAGCAGCCCGGGACAGGGGGCCGTGAATGGCTATGGCTACACCTTC.

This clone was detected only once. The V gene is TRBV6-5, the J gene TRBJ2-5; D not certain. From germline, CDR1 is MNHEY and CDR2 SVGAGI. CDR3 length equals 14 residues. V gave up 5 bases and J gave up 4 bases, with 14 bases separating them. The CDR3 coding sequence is TGTGCCAGCAGTAGCCCGACTGACCCAGAGACCCAGTACTTC. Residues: CASSSPTDPETQYF.

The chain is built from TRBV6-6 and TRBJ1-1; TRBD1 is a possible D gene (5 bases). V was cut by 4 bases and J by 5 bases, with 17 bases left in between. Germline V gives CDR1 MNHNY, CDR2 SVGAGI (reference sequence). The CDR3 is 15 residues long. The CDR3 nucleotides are TGTGCCAGCAGTTCTAGGGGCGGGGGGGAAACTGAAGCTTTCTTT. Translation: CASSSRGGGETEAFF.

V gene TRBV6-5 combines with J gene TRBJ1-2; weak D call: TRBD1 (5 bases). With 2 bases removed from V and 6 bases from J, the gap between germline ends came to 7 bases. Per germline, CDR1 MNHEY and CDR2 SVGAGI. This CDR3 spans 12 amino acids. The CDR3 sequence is CASSYRGNGYTF. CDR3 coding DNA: TGTGCCAGCAGTTACAGGGGTAATGGCTACACCTTC.

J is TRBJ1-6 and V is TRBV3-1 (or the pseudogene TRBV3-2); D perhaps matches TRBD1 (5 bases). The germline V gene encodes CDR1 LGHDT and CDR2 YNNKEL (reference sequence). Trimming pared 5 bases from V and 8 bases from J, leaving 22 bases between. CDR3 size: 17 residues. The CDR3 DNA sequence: TGTGCCAGCAGCTATACCTACACCCAGGGTCGGGATTCACCCCTCCACTTT. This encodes CASSYTYTQGRDSPLHF.

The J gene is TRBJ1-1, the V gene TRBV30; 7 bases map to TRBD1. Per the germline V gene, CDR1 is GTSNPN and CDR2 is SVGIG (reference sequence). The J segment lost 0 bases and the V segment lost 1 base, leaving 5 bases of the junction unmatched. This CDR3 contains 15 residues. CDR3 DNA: TGTGCCTGGAGTGGACAGGGCAATCTGAACACTGAAGCTTTCTTT. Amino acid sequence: CAWSGQGNLNTEAFF.

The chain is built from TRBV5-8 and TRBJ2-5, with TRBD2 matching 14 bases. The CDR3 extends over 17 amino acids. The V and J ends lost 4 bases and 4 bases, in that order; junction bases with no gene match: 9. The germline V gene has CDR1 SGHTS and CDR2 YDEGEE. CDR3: CASSPGLAGARGETQYF. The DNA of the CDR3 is TGTGCCAGCAGCCCGGGACTAGCGGGGGCCCGAGGAGAGACCCAGTACTTC.

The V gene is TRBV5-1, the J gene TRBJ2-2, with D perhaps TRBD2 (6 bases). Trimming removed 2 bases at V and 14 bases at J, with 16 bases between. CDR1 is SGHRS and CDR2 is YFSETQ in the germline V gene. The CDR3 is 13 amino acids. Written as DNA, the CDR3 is TGCGCCAGCAGCTTTGGGCGGGGCGCCGGACTGTTTTTT. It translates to CASSFGRGAGLFF. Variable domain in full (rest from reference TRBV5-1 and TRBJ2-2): KAGVTQTPRYLIKTRGQQVTLSCSPISGHRSVSWYQQTPGQGLQFLFEYFSETQRNKGNFPGRFSGRQFSNSRSEMNVSTLELGDSALYLCASSFGRGAGLFFGEGSRLTVL.

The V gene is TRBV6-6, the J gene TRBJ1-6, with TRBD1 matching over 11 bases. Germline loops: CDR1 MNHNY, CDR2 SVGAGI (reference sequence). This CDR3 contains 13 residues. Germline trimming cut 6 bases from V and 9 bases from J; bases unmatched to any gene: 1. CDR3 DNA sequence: TGTGCCAGCAGGGGACAGGGGGGTTCACCCCTCCACTTT. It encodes CASRGQGGSPLHF.

CDR3 nucleotide sequence: TGCAGCGTTGGCGGGGGGGGCACAGATACGCAGTATTTT. This gives the protein CSVGGGGTDTQYF. V and J are TRBV29-1 and TRBJ2-3, with 9 bases lining up with TRBD2. The length of the CDR3 is 13 residues. Germline V gene sequence: CDR1 SQVTM, CDR2 ANQGSEA. V trimming: 4 bases; J trimming: 1 base; junction bases outside the gene matches: 0.

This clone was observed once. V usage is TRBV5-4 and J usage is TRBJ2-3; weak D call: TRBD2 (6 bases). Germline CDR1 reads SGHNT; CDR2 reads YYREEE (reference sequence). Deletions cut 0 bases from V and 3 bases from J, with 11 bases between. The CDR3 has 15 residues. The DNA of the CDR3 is TGTGCCAGCAGCTTGGGGGAGACTAGGACAGATACGCAGTATTTT. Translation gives CASSLGETRTDTQYF.